These 24 T cell receptor beta chains came from one sample sequenced in a study of blood T cell repertoires in COVID-19 (dated by TCRdb to the early 2020s). Libraries came from the immunoSEQ multiplex PCR assay. Not all clones reach the TCRdb copy of this immuneACCESS table, which keeps in-frame sequences only. Checked studies attribute under half of the gap to unresolved V genes and leave the rest unexplained. In this sample the table shows about 170,000 clones, about 83% of which occur a single time. The top ten constitute about 2.7% of the sample. Source material: peripheral blood. The source of these receptors is an elderly woman with COVID-19, enrolled during active disease.

V gene TRBV7-8 combines with J gene TRBJ2-3; TRBD2 agrees at 8 bases. CDR1 and CDR2 (germline): SGHVS, FQNEAQ. This CDR3 has 19 residues. J gave up 4 bases and V 2 bases, and 17 bases lay outside the gene matches. The CDR3: CASSLSGGHLLRAADTQYF. CDR3 nucleotide sequence: TGTGCCAGCAGCTTAAGCGGGGGACACCTGCTCCGGGCCGCAGATACGCAGTATTTT.

The genes are TRBV27 and TRBJ2-3; 11 bases are a match to TRBD2. The V gene's germline CDR1 is MNHEY and CDR2 SMNVEV (reference sequence). The CDR3 runs to 15 residues. Trimming at V came to 7 bases and at J to 0 bases, leaving 3 bases not matched to a gene. CDR3: CASTASGRSTDTQYF. The CDR3 DNA follows: TGTGCCAGCACGGCTAGCGGGAGGAGCACAGATACGCAGTATTTT.

This clone was seen more than once but under ten times. V is TRBV10-3 and J is TRBJ1-4, with 9 bases identical to TRBD1. The CDR3 length is 15 residues. V gave up 3 bases and J gave up 8 bases; unmatched junction bases: 7. From germline, CDR1 is ENHRY and CDR2 SYGVKD. For the CDR3, the DNA is TGTGCCATCAGTGACCAGGGACAGGGTCGAGAAAAACTGTTTTTT. Its translation: CAISDQGQGREKLFF.

This rearrangement joins TRBV7-2 to TRBJ2-7; a possible D gene is TRBD2 (5 bases). Germline CDR1 and CDR2: SGHTA and FQGNSA. Between the trimmed V and J ends, which lost 5 bases and 2 bases, there was a span of 13 bases. This CDR3 contains 14 residues. The CDR3 sequence: CASSDYGLTYEQYF. The DNA for the CDR3 is TGTGCCAGCAGCGACTACGGTCTCACCTACGAGCAGTACTTC.

Worth noting for this clone: The junction differs from germline at one of its ends, possibly a read error. This sequence joins TRBV7-2 and TRBJ2-1; 7 bases fit TRBD1. The CDR3 sequence is 12 residues long. Germline V gene data show CDR1 as SGHTA and CDR2 as FQGNSA. CDR3 sequence (DNA): TGTGCCAGCAGTTCACCGTGGGGGCAGGGGGTCTTC. It is translated as CASSSPWGQGVF.

The V gene is TRBV19, the J gene TRBJ2-7, with D possibly TRBD1 on 6 matching bases. The CDR3 is 14 residues long. In germline, CDR1 is LNHDA, CDR2 SQIVND (reference sequence). Trimming stripped 3 bases from V and 4 bases from J, with 13 bases between. The CDR3 DNA reads as TGTGCCAGTAGTATTGTCGGACAGACGTACGAGCAGTACTTC. Translation: CASSIVGQTYEQYF. The full variable domain, in which reference TRBV19 and TRBJ2-7 provide the parts outside the CDR3, is DGGITQSPKYLFRKEGQNVTLSCEQNLNHDAMYWYRQDPGQGLRLIYYSQIVNDFQKGDIAEGYSVSREKKESFPLTVTSAQKNPTAFYLCASSIVGQTYEQYFGPGTRLTVT.

The table lists this clone with a count of one. The chain links TRBV19 to TRBJ2-3; maybe TRBD2 (6 bases). V gave up 5 bases and J gave up 2 bases, with 14 bases separating them. Germline CDR1 reads LNHDA; CDR2 reads SQIVND (reference sequence). CDR3 length equals 15 residues. As DNA, the CDR3 is TGTGCCAGTAGTTCCACCGGGACTGCCACAGATACGCAGTATTTT. Its translation is CASSSTGTATDTQYF.

The CDR3, as DNA: TGTGCCAGCAGCCAAGTGGGAACTAGCGGTATGGGAGAGACCCAGTACTTC. It is translated as CASSQVGTSGMGETQYF. The chain employs TRBV4-2 and TRBJ2-5; 8 nucleotides agree with TRBD2. The CDR3 totals 17 residues. With 1 base clipped from V and 4 bases from J, the junction kept 11 bases outside the gene matches. The germline CDR1 and CDR2 sequences are LGHNA and YNFKEQ.

The chain links TRBV11-3 to TRBJ2-7, with TRBD1 as a possible D gene (6 bases). V was pared by 4 bases and J by 3 bases, with 10 bases between. The CDR3 runs 13 residues. Germline CDR1 reads SGHNT; CDR2 reads YENEEA. The CDR3 DNA reads as TGTGCCAGCAGCTCCCGGACAGACTACGAGCAGTACTTC. Translation gives CASSSRTDYEQYF.

The J gene is TRBJ1-2, the V gene TRBV19; 7 bases map to TRBD1. The CDR3 contains 15 residues. Germline-derived CDR1 and CDR2 are LNHDA and SQIVND (reference sequence). With V trimmed by 5 bases and J by 4 bases, 10 bases remained unmatched. Here the CDR3 DNA reads TGTGCCAGTAGTTCCCACGGGACAGAAGTCTATGGCTACACCTTC. Protein sequence: CASSSHGTEVYGYTF. The full variable domain, with the rest looked up from reference TRBV19 and TRBJ1-2, is DGGITQSPKYLFRKEGQNVTLSCEQNLNHDAMYWYRQDPGQGLRLIYYSQIVNDFQKGDIAEGYSVSREKKESFPLTVTSAQKNPTAFYLCASSSHGTEVYGYTFGSGTRLTVV.

This clone was recorded a few times. J is TRBJ1-1 and V is TRBV19, with TRBD1 matching over 7 bases. The CDR3 spans 13 residues. The J segment lost 2 bases and the V segment lost 5 bases, leaving 2 bases of the junction unmatched. In germline, CDR1 is LNHDA, CDR2 SQIVND (reference sequence). CDR3 in amino acids: CASSHRGNTEAFF. CDR3 nucleotide sequence: TGTGCCAGTAGTCACAGGGGAAACACTGAAGCTTTCTTT.

The chain combines TRBV7-2 with TRBJ2-7; D perhaps matches TRBD2 (5 bases). V lost 4 bases and J lost 3, with 19 bases in between. The germline V gene encodes CDR1 SGHTA and CDR2 FQGNSA. CDR3 size: 16 residues. The CDR3 region has the DNA TGTGCCAGCAGCTCCTTCGTTTCCGGGAAAAGCTACGAGCAGTACTTC. It codes for CASSSFVSGKSYEQYF. The full variable domain, rest sourced from reference TRBV7-2 and TRBJ2-7, is GAGVSQSPSNKVTEKGKDVELRCDPISGHTALYWYRQSLGQGLEFLIYFQGNSAPDKSGLPSDRFSAERTGGSVSTLTIQRTQQEDSAVYLCASSSFVSGKSYEQYFGPGTRLTVT.

V usage is TRBV24-1 and J usage is TRBJ2-3; 7 positions agree with TRBD1. V was pared by 3 bases and J by 2 bases, with 7 bases of the junction left unmatched. Germline V gives CDR1 KGHDR, CDR2 SFDVKD. This CDR3 contains 16 residues. For the CDR3, the DNA is TGTGCCACCAGTGATCGGACAGGAGACCTCACAGATACGCAGTATTTT. This encodes CATSDRTGDLTDTQYF.

The J gene is TRBJ1-2, the V gene TRBV18; no firm D call. Trimming took off 2 bases at V and 4 bases at J, with 8 bases between the two ends. In germline, CDR1 is KGHSH, CDR2 LQKENI. CDR3 length: 13 residues. Written as DNA, the CDR3 is TGTGCCAGCTCACCAACAGCCACCTATGGCTACACCTTC. Translation gives CASSPTATYGYTF.

This clone showed up just once. The chain joins TRBV4-2 to TRBJ1-5, with D maybe TRBD1 (6 bases). Between the trimmed V and J ends, which lost 1 base and 0 bases, there was a span of 10 bases. Germline values: CDR1 LGHNA, CDR2 YNFKEQ. This CDR3 contains 16 residues. The CDR3 region has the DNA TGTGCCAGCAGCCAAGGGACAGCCGTTAGCAATCAGCCCCAGCATTTT. This encodes CASSQGTAVSNQPQHF.

J is TRBJ2-5 and V is TRBV4-1; 15 nucleotides agree with TRBD2. The germline gives CDR1 MGHRA, CDR2 YSYEKL. The CDR3 spans 15 residues. The trim removed 4 bases at V and 4 bases at J, leaving 1 base unmatched. The chain's CDR3 is CASSPGLAGGETQYF. The CDR3 DNA sequence: TGCGCCAGCAGCCCGGGACTAGCGGGAGGAGAGACCCAGTACTTC.

This chain uses TRBV7-2 with TRBJ2-3, with D possibly TRBD2 on 5 matching bases. Trimming removed 0 bases from V and 0 bases from J, with 10 bases in between. In germline, CDR1 is SGHTA, CDR2 FQGNSA. The CDR3 runs 16 residues. CDR3: CASSLAAGSSTDTQYF. The CDR3 region has the DNA TGTGCCAGCAGCTTAGCGGCGGGCTCTAGCACAGATACGCAGTATTTT.

This clone occurred a few times. The chain joins TRBV30 to TRBJ2-7; perhaps TRBD2 as D (6 bases). Germline-derived CDR1 and CDR2 are GTSNPN and SVGIG (reference sequence). V lost 4 bases and J lost 7, with 23 bases in between. This CDR3 is 15 amino acids long. The CDR3 spells CAWNQVRGGRKEQYF. The CDR3 nucleotides read TGTGCCTGGAACCAAGTTCGCGGAGGGCGTAAGGAGCAGTACTTC.

V usage is TRBV15 and J usage is TRBJ1-2; D gene uncertain. Between the trimmed V and J ends, which lost 1 base and 4 bases, there was a span of 13 bases. This CDR3 region has 15 residues. Germline V gives CDR1 LNHNV, CDR2 YYDKDF (reference sequence). The CDR3 DNA reads as TGTGCCACCAGCAGAGGTGGCCTCGCTCTCTATGGCTACACCTTC. Protein: CATSRGGLALYGYTF.

V and J are TRBV6-2 or TRBV6-3 and TRBJ1-2; D might be TRBD1 (5 bases). This CDR3 comprises 14 residues. Trimming shortened V by 2 bases and J by 4 bases, and 11 bases separated the two germline ends. CDR1 MNHEY and CDR2 SVGEGT come from the germline V gene. For the CDR3, the DNA is TGTGCCAGCAGTTACAGGGGATTTATCTATGGCTACACCTTC. It specifies CASSYRGFIYGYTF.

The chain joins TRBV5-1 to TRBJ1-1, with D hard to call. Trimming cost V 4 bases and J 8 bases, with 15 bases left between them. Germline CDR1 is SGHRS and CDR2 is YFSETQ. The CDR3 extends over 13 amino acids. The CDR3: CASSPVSDNEAFF. DNA of the CDR3: TGCGCCAGCAGCCCCGTGTCAGACAACGAAGCTTTCTTT.

This clone showed up just once. The rearrangement uses TRBV3-1 (or the pseudogene TRBV3-2) and TRBJ2-1; D is perhaps TRBD2 (5 bases). Germline V gene data show CDR1 as LGHDT and CDR2 as YNNKEL (reference sequence). The length of the CDR3 is 15 residues. Deletions cut 1 base from V and 3 bases from J, with 10 bases between. CDR3 residues: CASSQGLNSYNEQFF. CDR3 bases: TGTGCCAGCAGCCAAGGACTAAACAGCTACAATGAGCAGTTCTTC.

V and J are TRBV6-5 and TRBJ1-1; D perhaps matches TRBD1 (5 bases). The germline V gene has CDR1 MNHEY and CDR2 SVGAGI. Trimming took off 4 bases at V and 4 bases at J, with 13 bases between the two ends. The CDR3 is 14 residues long. The CDR3 loop is CASSSPPRGTEAFF. CDR3 DNA sequence: TGTGCCAGCAGTTCCCCCCCTAGGGGCACTGAAGCTTTCTTT.

V usage is TRBV3-1 (or the pseudogene TRBV3-2) and J usage is TRBJ2-3, with 9 positions matching TRBD2. The CDR3 is 18 amino acids. Germline lookup yields CDR1 LGHDT and CDR2 YNNKEL (reference sequence). With V trimmed by 3 bases and J by 4 bases, 14 bases remained unmatched. This chain's CDR3 is CASSQWGGERGEADTQYF. The CDR3 DNA reads TGTGCCAGCAGCCAGTGGGGAGGGGAGCGGGGGGAGGCAGATACGCAGTATTTT.